This T cell receptor (beta chain) was retrieved from a study of graft-versus-host responses after intestinal transplantation. Study conclusions and caveats: Ileal or blood samples showed some GvH clones first, and such clones were also found in recipient marrow.

Points on this clone: The antigen is unknown.

Assay used: immunoSEQ multiplex PCR; TCRdb lists only in-frame clones, some missing. Here the sample spans about 66,000 clones, 90% being singletons. CDR1 and CDR2 (germline): MNHNY, SVGAGI (reference sequence). Trimming shortened V by 8 bases and J by 6 bases, and 11 bases separated the two germline ends. The CDR3 is made up of 12 amino acids. The clonotype originates from a human donor who received an intestinal transplant. The chain recombines TRBV6-6 with TRBJ2-1; unclear D gene. The material sequenced was unstimulated CD8+ T cells sorted from spleen or lymph node cells, taken before intestinal transplant. The chain's CDR3 is CASSPPLNEQFF. The DNA for the CDR3 is TGTGCCAGCTCCCCCCCCCTCAATGAGCAGTTCTTC.